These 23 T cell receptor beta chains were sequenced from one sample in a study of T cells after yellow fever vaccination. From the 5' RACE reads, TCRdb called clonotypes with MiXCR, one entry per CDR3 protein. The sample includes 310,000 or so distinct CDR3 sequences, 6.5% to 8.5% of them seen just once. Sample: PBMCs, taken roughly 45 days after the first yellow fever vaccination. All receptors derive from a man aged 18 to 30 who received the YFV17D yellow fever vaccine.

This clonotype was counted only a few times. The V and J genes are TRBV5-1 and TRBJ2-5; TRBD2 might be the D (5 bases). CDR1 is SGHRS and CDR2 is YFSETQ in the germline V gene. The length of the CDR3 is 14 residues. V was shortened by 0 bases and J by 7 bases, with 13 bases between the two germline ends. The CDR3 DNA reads TGCGCCAGCAGCTTGGGTAAGACTGCGGGGACCCAGTACTTC. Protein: CASSLGKTAGTQYF.

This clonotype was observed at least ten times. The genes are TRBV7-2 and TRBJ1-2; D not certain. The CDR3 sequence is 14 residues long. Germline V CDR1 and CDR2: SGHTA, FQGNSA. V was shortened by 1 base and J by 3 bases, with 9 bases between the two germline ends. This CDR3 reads CASSLVTLDYGYTF. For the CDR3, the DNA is TGTGCCAGCAGCTTAGTCACCTTAGACTATGGCTACACCTTC.

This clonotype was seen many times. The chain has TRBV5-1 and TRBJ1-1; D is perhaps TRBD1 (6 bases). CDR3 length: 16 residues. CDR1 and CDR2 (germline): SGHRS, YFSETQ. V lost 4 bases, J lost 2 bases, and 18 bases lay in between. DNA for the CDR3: TGCGCCAGCAGCCCGGTGGGGGGGGCGAGAAACACTGAAGCTTTCTTT. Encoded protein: CASSPVGGARNTEAFF.

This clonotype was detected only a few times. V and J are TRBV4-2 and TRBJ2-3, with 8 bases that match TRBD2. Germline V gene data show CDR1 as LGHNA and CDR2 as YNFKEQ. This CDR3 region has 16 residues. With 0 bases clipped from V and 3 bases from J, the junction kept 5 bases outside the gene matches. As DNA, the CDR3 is TGTGCCAGCAGCCAAGATGAAGCGGGGGAAACAGATACGCAGTATTTT. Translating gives CASSQDEAGETDTQYF.

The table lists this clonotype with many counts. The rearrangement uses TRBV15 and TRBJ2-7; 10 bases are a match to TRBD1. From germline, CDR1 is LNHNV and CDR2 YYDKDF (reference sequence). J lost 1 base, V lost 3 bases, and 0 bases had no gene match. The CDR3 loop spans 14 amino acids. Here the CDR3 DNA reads TGTGCCACCAGCAGGGACAGGGGGTCCTACGAGCAGTACTTC. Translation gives CATSRDRGSYEQYF.

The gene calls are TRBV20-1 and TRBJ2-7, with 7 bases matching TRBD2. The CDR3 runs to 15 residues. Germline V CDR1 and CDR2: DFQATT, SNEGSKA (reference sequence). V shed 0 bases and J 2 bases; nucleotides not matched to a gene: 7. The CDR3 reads CSARDPGGGAYEQYF. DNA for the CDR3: TGCAGTGCTAGAGATCCGGGCGGGGGTGCCTACGAGCAGTACTTC.

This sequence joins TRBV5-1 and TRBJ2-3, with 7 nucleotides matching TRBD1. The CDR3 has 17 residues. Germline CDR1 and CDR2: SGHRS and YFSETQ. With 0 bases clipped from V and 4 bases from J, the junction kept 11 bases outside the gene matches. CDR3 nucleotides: TGCGCCAGCAGCTTGGGACAGGGTAGGGGGTACGCAGATACGCAGTATTTT. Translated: CASSLGQGRGYADTQYF.

CDR3 DNA: TGTGCCAGTACCGAGGGCCAGGGCCCGTACACTGAAGCTTTCTTT. This codes for CASTEGQGPYTEAFF. The rearrangement joins TRBV19 to TRBJ1-1; D perhaps matches TRBD1 (5 bases). Germline V CDR1 and CDR2: LNHDA, SQIVND (reference sequence). V lost 7 bases and J 3 bases, leaving 18 bases between the germline ends. The CDR3 contains 15 residues.

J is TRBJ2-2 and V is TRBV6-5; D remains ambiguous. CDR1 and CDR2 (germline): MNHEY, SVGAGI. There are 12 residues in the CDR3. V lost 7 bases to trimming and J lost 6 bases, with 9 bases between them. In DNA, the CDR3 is TGTGCCAGCACCCCGCGGTCCGGGGAGCTGTTTTTT. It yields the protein CASTPRSGELFF.

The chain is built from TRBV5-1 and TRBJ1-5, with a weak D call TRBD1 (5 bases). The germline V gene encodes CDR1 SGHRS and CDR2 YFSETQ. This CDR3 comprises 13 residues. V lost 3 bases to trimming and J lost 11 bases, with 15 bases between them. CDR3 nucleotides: TGCGCCAGCAGCTCCCGCTGGGGGGAGGCCCAGCATTTT. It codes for CASSSRWGEAQHF. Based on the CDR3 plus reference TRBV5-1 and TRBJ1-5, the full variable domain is KAGVTQTPRYLIKTRGQQVTLSCSPISGHRSVSWYQQTPGQGLQFLFEYFSETQRNKGNFPGRFSGRQFSNSRSEMNVSTLELGDSALYLCASSSRWGEAQHFGDGTRLSIL.

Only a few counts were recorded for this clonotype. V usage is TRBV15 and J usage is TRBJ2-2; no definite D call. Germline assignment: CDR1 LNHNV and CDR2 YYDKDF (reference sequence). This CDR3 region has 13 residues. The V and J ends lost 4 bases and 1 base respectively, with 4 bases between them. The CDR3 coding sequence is TGTGCCACCAGCACGGAGAACACCGGGGAGCTGTTTTTT. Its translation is CATSTENTGELFF. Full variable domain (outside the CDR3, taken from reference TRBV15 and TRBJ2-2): DAMVIQNPRYQVTQFGKPVTLSCSQTLNHNVMYWYQQKSSQAPKLLFHYYDKDFNNEADTPDNFQSRRPNTSFCFLDIRSPGLGDTAMYLCATSTENTGELFFGEGSRLTVL.

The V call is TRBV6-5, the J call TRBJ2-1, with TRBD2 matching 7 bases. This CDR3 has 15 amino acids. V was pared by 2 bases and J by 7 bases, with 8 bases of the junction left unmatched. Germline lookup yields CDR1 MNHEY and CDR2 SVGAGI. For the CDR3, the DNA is TGTGCCAGCAGTTACAACCGGGACTACGGAAATGAGCAGTTCTTC. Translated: CASSYNRDYGNEQFF.

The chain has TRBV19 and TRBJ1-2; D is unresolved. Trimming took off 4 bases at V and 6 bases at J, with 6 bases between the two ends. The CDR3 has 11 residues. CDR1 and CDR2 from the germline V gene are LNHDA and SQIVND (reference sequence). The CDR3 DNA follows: TGTGCCAGTAGTAGTTGGGATGGCTACACCTTC. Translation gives CASSSWDGYTF.

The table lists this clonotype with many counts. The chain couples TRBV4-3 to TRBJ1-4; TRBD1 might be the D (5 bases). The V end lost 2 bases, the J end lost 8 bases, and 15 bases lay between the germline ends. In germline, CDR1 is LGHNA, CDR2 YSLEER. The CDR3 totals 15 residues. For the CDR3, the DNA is TGCGCCAGCAGCCAAAGGGGCTATGCTTCAGAAAAACTGTTTTTT. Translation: CASSQRGYASEKLFF.

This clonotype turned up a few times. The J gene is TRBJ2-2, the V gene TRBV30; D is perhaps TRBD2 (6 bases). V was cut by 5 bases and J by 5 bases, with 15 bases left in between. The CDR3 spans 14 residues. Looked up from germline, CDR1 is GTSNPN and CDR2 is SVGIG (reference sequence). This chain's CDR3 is CAWSWTTRTGELFF. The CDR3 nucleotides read TGTGCCTGGTCCTGGACTACACGGACCGGGGAGCTGTTTTTT.

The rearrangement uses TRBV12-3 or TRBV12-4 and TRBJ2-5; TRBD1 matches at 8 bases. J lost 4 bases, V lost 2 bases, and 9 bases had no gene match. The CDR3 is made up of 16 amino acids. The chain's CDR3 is CASSLLGQGPIETQYF. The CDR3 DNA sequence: TGTGCCAGCAGTTTATTAGGACAGGGCCCCATAGAGACCCAGTACTTC.

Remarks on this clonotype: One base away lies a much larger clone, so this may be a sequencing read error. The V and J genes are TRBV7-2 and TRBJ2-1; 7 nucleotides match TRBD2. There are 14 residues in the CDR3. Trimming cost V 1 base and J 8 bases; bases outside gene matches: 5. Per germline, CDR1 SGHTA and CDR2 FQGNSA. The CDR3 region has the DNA TGTGCCAGCAGCTTAGGGACTAGAAGCTATGAGCAGTTCTTC. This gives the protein CASSLGTRSYEQFF.

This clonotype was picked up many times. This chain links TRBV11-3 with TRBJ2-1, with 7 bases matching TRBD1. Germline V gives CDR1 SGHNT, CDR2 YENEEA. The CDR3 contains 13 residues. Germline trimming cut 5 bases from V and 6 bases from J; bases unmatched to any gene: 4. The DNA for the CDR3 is TGTGCCAGCAGCCCCCGGGACAGCAATGAGCAGTTCTTC. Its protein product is CASSPRDSNEQFF. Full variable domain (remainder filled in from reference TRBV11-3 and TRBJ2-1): EAGVVQSPRYKIIEKKQPVAFWCNPISGHNTLYWYLQNLGQGPELLIRYENEEAVDDSQLPKDRFSAERLKGVDSTLKIQPAELGDSAVYLCASSPRDSNEQFFGPGTRLTVL.

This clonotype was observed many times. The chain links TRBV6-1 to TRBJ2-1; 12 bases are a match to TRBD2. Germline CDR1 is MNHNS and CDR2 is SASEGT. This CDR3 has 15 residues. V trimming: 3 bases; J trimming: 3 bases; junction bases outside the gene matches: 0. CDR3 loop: CASSETSGGYNEQFF. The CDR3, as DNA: TGTGCCAGCAGTGAGACTAGCGGGGGCTACAATGAGCAGTTCTTC.

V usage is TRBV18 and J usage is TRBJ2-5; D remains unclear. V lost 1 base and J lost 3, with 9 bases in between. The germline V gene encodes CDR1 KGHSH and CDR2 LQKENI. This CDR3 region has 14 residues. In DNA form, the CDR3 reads TGTGCCAGCTCACCACTCAGTCCAGAAGAGACCCAGTACTTC. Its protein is CASSPLSPEETQYF.

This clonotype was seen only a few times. The CDR3 loop reads CASSDQHLALEQFF. For the CDR3, the DNA is TGTGCCAGCAGCGACCAGCACCTAGCTCTTGAGCAGTTCTTC. The rearrangement uses TRBV5-4 and TRBJ2-1, with D perhaps TRBD2 (5 bases). CDR3 size: 14 residues. CDR1 and CDR2 from the germline V gene are SGHNT and YYREEE (reference sequence). V lost 4 bases to trimming and J lost 9 bases, with 17 bases between them.

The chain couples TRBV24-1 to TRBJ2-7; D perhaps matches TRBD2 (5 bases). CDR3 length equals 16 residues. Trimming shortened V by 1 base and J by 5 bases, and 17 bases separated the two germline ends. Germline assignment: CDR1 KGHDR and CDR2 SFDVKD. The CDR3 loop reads CATSDFKDGETDEQYV. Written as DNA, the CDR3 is TGTGCCACCAGTGATTTCAAGGACGGGGAAACGGACGAGCAGTACGTC.

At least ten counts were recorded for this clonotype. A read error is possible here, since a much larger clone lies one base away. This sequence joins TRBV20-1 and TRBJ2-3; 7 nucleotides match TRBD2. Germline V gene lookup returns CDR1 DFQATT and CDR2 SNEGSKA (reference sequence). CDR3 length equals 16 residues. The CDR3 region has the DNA TGCTGTGCTAGTACGGCGGGGGACTTGGACACAGATACGCAGTATTTT. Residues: CCASTAGDLDTDTQYF.